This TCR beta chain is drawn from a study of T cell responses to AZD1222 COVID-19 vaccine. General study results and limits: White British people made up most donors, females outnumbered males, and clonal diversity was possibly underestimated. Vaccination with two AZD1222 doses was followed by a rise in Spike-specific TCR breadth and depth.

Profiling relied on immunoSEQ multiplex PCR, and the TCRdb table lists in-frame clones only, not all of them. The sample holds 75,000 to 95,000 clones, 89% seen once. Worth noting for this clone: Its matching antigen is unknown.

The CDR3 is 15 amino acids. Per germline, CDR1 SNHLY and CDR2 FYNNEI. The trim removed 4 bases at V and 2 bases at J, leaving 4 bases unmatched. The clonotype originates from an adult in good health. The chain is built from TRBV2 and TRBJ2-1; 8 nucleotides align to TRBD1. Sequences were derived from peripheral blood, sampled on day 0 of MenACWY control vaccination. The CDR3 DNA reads TGTGCCAGCAGTGGGACAGGGTCTCCCTACAATGAGCAGTTCTTC. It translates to CASSGTGSPYNEQFF.